Listed below are T cell receptor beta chains from one sample, sequenced in a study of shared clonotypes between healthy human individuals. Clones were read by immunoSEQ multiplex PCR, and TCRdb kept only the in-frame ones, dropping some. The profile shows fewer than 600,000 clones, roughly 72% of them singletons. Material: PBMCs. The receptor set was obtained from a woman aged 40 to 50 in good health. Some clones in this sample may be carry-over from other donors' samples. Each CDR3 is given with its conserved first and last residue. D genes are given only for firm matches. Only part of the rows carry a size: once, few, many, or a class if the clone is expanded.

d_call: TRBD1
clone_size: few
j_call: TRBJ2-5
v_call: TRBV5-4
cdr3_nt: TGTGCCAGCAGTCGTCCCGGGACAGGGGACGAGACCCAGTACTTC
cdr3_aa: CASSRPGTGDETQYF

d_call: TRBD2
clone_size: NA
j_call: TRBJ2-3
v_call: TRBV10-3
cdr3_nt: TGTGCCATCAGTGAGATCGCGGGAGGGGGGGATACGCAGTATTTT
cdr3_aa: CAISEIAGGGDTQYF

d_call: NA
clone_size: NA
j_call: TRBJ2-7
v_call: TRBV5-6
cdr3_nt: TGTGCCAGCAGCTTCCTTGGGAGCTCCTACGAGCAGTACTTC
cdr3_aa: CASSFLGSSYEQYF

d_call: TRBD1
clone_size: NA
j_call: TRBJ1-1
v_call: TRBV5-1
cdr3_nt: TGCGCCAGCAGCAGATCCGGGACAGGGGCCACGGGTTCTGAAGCTTTCTTT
cdr3_aa: CASSRSGTGATGSEAFF

d_call: NA
clone_size: NA
j_call: TRBJ2-7
v_call: TRBV6-5
cdr3_nt: TGTGCCAGCAGTTACAGCGGAACCTACGAGCAGTACTTC
cdr3_aa: CASSYSGTYEQYF

d_call: NA
clone_size: NA
j_call: TRBJ2-1
v_call: TRBV29-1
cdr3_nt: TGCAGCGTTGAAAGTAGCCCACCTCTAGATGAGCAGTTCTTC
cdr3_aa: CSVESSPPLDEQFF

d_call: NA
clone_size: few
j_call: TRBJ1-1
v_call: TRBV28
cdr3_nt: TGTGCCAGCAGTTCCCTCCGGGACGGCACTGAAGCTTTCTTT
cdr3_aa: CASSSLRDGTEAFF

d_call: NA
clone_size: NA
j_call: TRBJ2-7
v_call: TRBV30
cdr3_nt: TGTGCCTGGAGTGGCCTAGGATTCGGCGAGCAGTACTTC
cdr3_aa: CAWSGLGFGEQYF

d_call: NA
clone_size: once
j_call: TRBJ1-1
v_call: TRBV28
cdr3_nt: TGTGCCAGCAGCCCCGGGATCTGGGGGAACACTGAAGCTTTCTTT
cdr3_aa: CASSPGIWGNTEAFF

d_call: TRBD2
clone_size: once
j_call: TRBJ2-7
v_call: TRBV18
cdr3_nt: TGTGCCAGCTCACTTCTAGCGGGAGCAGCCTACGAGCAGTACTTC
cdr3_aa: CASSLLAGAAYEQYF

d_call: TRBD1
clone_size: NA
j_call: TRBJ1-1
v_call: TRBV5-3
cdr3_nt: TGTGCCAGAAGCTTAGCCATCCGGGGGAGGGGGCGCACTGAAGCTTTCTTT
cdr3_aa: CARSLAIRGRGRTEAFF

d_call: TRBD1
clone_size: NA
j_call: TRBJ2-7
v_call: TRBV7-9
cdr3_nt: TGTGCCAGCAGCTTCATGGGACAGGGTGCCTACGAGCAGTACTTC
cdr3_aa: CASSFMGQGAYEQYF

d_call: TRBD1
clone_size: NA
j_call: TRBJ2-5
v_call: TRBV11-2
cdr3_nt: TGTGCCAGCAGCTTGTTTCCCCCGCTTAGGGGGCTGGGGGAGACCCAGTACTTC
cdr3_aa: CASSLFPPLRGLGETQYF

d_call: NA
clone_size: NA
j_call: TRBJ2-1
v_call: TRBV5-1
cdr3_nt: TGCGCCAGCAGCTTGACACTCGACAATGAGCAGTTCTTC
cdr3_aa: CASSLTLDNEQFF

d_call: TRBD2
clone_size: few
j_call: TRBJ2-1
v_call: TRBV29-1
cdr3_nt: TGCAGCGTTGTAGCTAGCGGGAAGGGCAATGAGCAGTTCTTC
cdr3_aa: CSVVASGKGNEQFF

d_call: NA
clone_size: NA
j_call: TRBJ2-2
v_call: TRBV6-4
cdr3_nt: TGTGCCAGCAGTATTAGCGAAAACACCGGGGAGCTGTTTTTT
cdr3_aa: CASSISENTGELFF

d_call: TRBD2
clone_size: NA
j_call: TRBJ2-7
v_call: TRBV28
cdr3_nt: TGTGCCAGCAGTACTAGCGGGCAATCCTACGAGCAGTACTTC
cdr3_aa: CASSTSGQSYEQYF

d_call: TRBD2
clone_size: few
j_call: TRBJ2-2
v_call: TRBV5-8
cdr3_nt: TGTGCCAGCAGCCCAGGACTAGCCTATACCGGGGAGCTGTTTTTT
cdr3_aa: CASSPGLAYTGELFF

d_call: NA
clone_size: few
j_call: TRBJ1-3
v_call: TRBV9
cdr3_nt: TGTGCCAGCAGCCCCGATGTTTGGTCCTCTGGAAACACCATATATTTT
cdr3_aa: CASSPDVWSSGNTIYF

d_call: NA
clone_size: NA
j_call: TRBJ2-5
v_call: TRBV6-1
cdr3_nt: TGTGCCAGCAGGCTCCAAGAGACCCAGTACTTC
cdr3_aa: CASRLQETQYF

d_call: NA
clone_size: NA
j_call: TRBJ2-1
v_call: TRBV29-1
cdr3_nt: TGCAGCGTCAAAGTTATTGAGCAGTTCTTC
cdr3_aa: CSVKVIEQFF

d_call: NA
clone_size: NA
j_call: TRBJ2-1
v_call: TRBV25-1
cdr3_nt: TGTGCCAGCAGTGGGTGGGAGGTGTACAATGAGCAGTTCTTC
cdr3_aa: CASSGWEVYNEQFF

d_call: TRBD2
clone_size: NA
j_call: TRBJ2-7
v_call: TRBV6-5
cdr3_nt: TGTGCCAGCCGAAGGCGGGAGGGCCGTTCCTACGAGCAGTACTTC
cdr3_aa: CASRRREGRSYEQYF

d_call: TRBD1
clone_size: NA
j_call: TRBJ2-7
v_call: TRBV27
cdr3_nt: TGTGCCAGCAGTTACAGGGGGCGCTCCTACGAGCAGTACTTC
cdr3_aa: CASSYRGRSYEQYF

d_call: NA
clone_size: NA
j_call: TRBJ2-7
v_call: TRBV28
cdr3_nt: TGTGCCAGCAGTTTTGCACCATCCTACGAGCAGTACTTC
cdr3_aa: CASSFAPSYEQYF

d_call: NA
clone_size: NA
j_call: TRBJ1-3
v_call: TRBV4-2
cdr3_nt: TGTGCCAGCAGCCAAGATTTCAGATTTGCTGGAAACACCATATATTTT
cdr3_aa: CASSQDFRFAGNTIYF

d_call: NA
clone_size: NA
j_call: TRBJ2-7
v_call: TRBV6-5
cdr3_nt: TGTGCCAGCAGTTACTCGTGGAGGGAGACCTACGAGCAGTACTTC
cdr3_aa: CASSYSWRETYEQYF

d_call: NA
clone_size: many
j_call: TRBJ2-1
v_call: TRBV28
cdr3_nt: TGTGCCAGCAGTTCTAGGGCTCGGGGGAACAATGAGCAGTTCTTC
cdr3_aa: CASSSRARGNNEQFF

d_call: NA
clone_size: NA
j_call: TRBJ1-5
v_call: TRBV9
cdr3_nt: TGTGCCAGCAGCGTAGGTCTTCACCAGCCCCAGCATTTT
cdr3_aa: CASSVGLHQPQHF

d_call: TRBD1
clone_size: NA
j_call: TRBJ2-7
v_call: TRBV30
cdr3_nt: TGTGCCTGGAGTGTACAGGGGGCTCCTACCTACGAGCAGTACTTC
cdr3_aa: CAWSVQGAPTYEQYF

d_call: NA
clone_size: NA
j_call: TRBJ2-6
v_call: TRBV27
cdr3_nt: TGTGCCAGCAGTCAGGACCTTTCCGGGGCCAACGTCCTGACTTTC
cdr3_aa: CASSQDLSGANVLTF

d_call: NA
clone_size: NA
j_call: TRBJ2-3
v_call: TRBV7-3
cdr3_nt: TGTGCCAGCAGCTTAAGTCCAGGCACAGATACGCAGTATTTT
cdr3_aa: CASSLSPGTDTQYF

d_call: NA
clone_size: NA
j_call: TRBJ2-5
v_call: TRBV5-6
cdr3_nt: TGTGCCAGTTCGGGAGCGACAGAGACCCAGTACTTC
cdr3_aa: CASSGATETQYF

d_call: NA
clone_size: once
j_call: TRBJ2-5
v_call: TRBV6-1
cdr3_nt: TGTGCCAGCACCGCCGCAGGGGACCAAGAGACCCAGTACTTC
cdr3_aa: CASTAAGDQETQYF

d_call: NA
clone_size: NA
j_call: TRBJ2-6
v_call: TRBV19
cdr3_nt: TGTGCCAGTAGTATAGACGGGTCGGTCGGGGCCAACGTCCTGACTTTC
cdr3_aa: CASSIDGSVGANVLTF

d_call: NA
clone_size: NA
j_call: TRBJ2-3
v_call: TRBV6-4
cdr3_nt: TGTGCCAGCAGTGAGGACCTCCTCGATACGCAGTATTTT
cdr3_aa: CASSEDLLDTQYF

d_call: TRBD2
clone_size: NA
j_call: TRBJ2-2
v_call: TRBV7-8
cdr3_nt: TGTGCCAGCAGCTTACCAGGTTGGGGGACTATCGATGACGGGGAGCTGTTTTTT
cdr3_aa: CASSLPGWGTIDDGELFF

d_call: NA
clone_size: few
j_call: TRBJ1-5
v_call: TRBV2
cdr3_nt: TGTGCCATAGGGGCGGGGGCCAGCAATCAGCCCCAGCATTTT
cdr3_aa: CAIGAGASNQPQHF

d_call: NA
clone_size: NA
j_call: TRBJ2-4
v_call: TRBV28
cdr3_nt: TGTGCCAGCAGTTCTCCCAGACATCTGGCCAAAAACATTCAGTACTTC
cdr3_aa: CASSSPRHLAKNIQYF

d_call: NA
clone_size: once
j_call: TRBJ1-6
v_call: TRBV7-9
cdr3_nt: TGTGCCAGCAGCCCCGGCCGGGGTACCACTTCACCCCTCCACTTT
cdr3_aa: CASSPGRGTTSPLHF

d_call: NA
clone_size: NA
j_call: TRBJ1-5
v_call: TRBV5-1
cdr3_nt: TGTGCCAGCAGCTTGGGTACCAATCAGCCCCAGCATTTT
cdr3_aa: CASSLGTNQPQHF

d_call: TRBD2
clone_size: NA
j_call: TRBJ2-3
v_call: TRBV5-1
cdr3_nt: TGCGCCAGCAGCTTCGGACTAGCGGGAGGGAGCACAGATACGCAGTATTTT
cdr3_aa: CASSFGLAGGSTDTQYF

d_call: TRBD1
clone_size: NA
j_call: TRBJ2-1
v_call: TRBV2
cdr3_nt: TGTGCCAGCAGCTTGACAGGGGTTGGTGAGCAGTTCTTC
cdr3_aa: CASSLTGVGEQFF

d_call: TRBD2
clone_size: NA
j_call: TRBJ2-3
v_call: TRBV28
cdr3_nt: TGTGCCAGCAGTTTTCAGCTAGCGGGAGTTTGGGGGCGAGGCACAGATACGCAGTATTTT
cdr3_aa: CASSFQLAGVWGRGTDTQYF

d_call: NA
clone_size: NA
j_call: TRBJ1-5
v_call: TRBV2
cdr3_nt: TGTGCCAGCAGTGGAGGCTCCGGGACCGGCTATAGCAATCAGCCCCAGCATTTT
cdr3_aa: CASSGGSGTGYSNQPQHF

d_call: TRBD1
clone_size: NA
j_call: TRBJ1-4
v_call: TRBV18
cdr3_nt: TGTGCCAGCTCATGGACAGGGGCCCGGGATGAAAAACTGTTTTTT
cdr3_aa: CASSWTGARDEKLFF

d_call: TRBD1
clone_size: NA
j_call: TRBJ2-7
v_call: TRBV7-8
cdr3_nt: TGTGCCAGCAGCTGGCCGACAGGGTCCGCGTACGAGCAGTACTTC
cdr3_aa: CASSWPTGSAYEQYF

d_call: TRBD1
clone_size: NA
j_call: TRBJ2-3
v_call: TRBV5-4
cdr3_nt: TGTGCCAGCAGCTTGGTACAGGGGGCCCCAGATACGCAGTATTTT
cdr3_aa: CASSLVQGAPDTQYF

d_call: TRBD1
clone_size: NA
j_call: TRBJ1-2
v_call: TRBV6-1
cdr3_nt: TGTGCCAGCAATCCAGACAGGGGATATGGCTACACCTTC
cdr3_aa: CASNPDRGYGYTF

d_call: TRBD1
clone_size: NA
j_call: TRBJ2-7
v_call: TRBV19
cdr3_nt: TGTGCCAGTAGTATAGATCGGACAGGAAACTACGAGCAGTACTTC
cdr3_aa: CASSIDRTGNYEQYF

d_call: NA
clone_size: NA
j_call: TRBJ2-5
v_call: TRBV6-5
cdr3_nt: TGTGCCAGCAGTTACTCGAGGCGAGATCAAGAGACCCAGTACTTC
cdr3_aa: CASSYSRRDQETQYF

d_call: NA
clone_size: once
j_call: TRBJ2-7
v_call: TRBV7-9
cdr3_nt: TGTGCCAGCAGCTTATCTCTCTACGAGCAGTACTTC
cdr3_aa: CASSLSLYEQYF

d_call: TRBD1
clone_size: NA
j_call: TRBJ1-1
v_call: TRBV11-3
cdr3_nt: TGTGCCAGCAGCTTAGCCGGGACAGAGAACACTGAAGCTTTCTTT
cdr3_aa: CASSLAGTENTEAFF

d_call: TRBD1
clone_size: few
j_call: TRBJ2-2
v_call: TRBV2
cdr3_nt: TGTGCCAGCAGCCGGGACAGGGTCGACACCGGGGAGCTGTTTTTT
cdr3_aa: CASSRDRVDTGELFF

d_call: NA
clone_size: few
j_call: TRBJ2-5
v_call: TRBV7-2
cdr3_nt: TGTGCCAGCAGCGTAACCGGGGCTTATGAGACCCAGTACTTC
cdr3_aa: CASSVTGAYETQYF

d_call: NA
clone_size: NA
j_call: TRBJ2-2
v_call: TRBV9
cdr3_nt: TGTGCCAGCAGCCCCTCCGGGGGCAGGAACACCGGGGAGCTGTTTTTT
cdr3_aa: CASSPSGGRNTGELFF

d_call: NA
clone_size: NA
j_call: TRBJ2-3
v_call: TRBV28
cdr3_nt: TGTGCCAGCAGTTTAGCGACCCGAGATACGCAGTATTTT
cdr3_aa: CASSLATRDTQYF

d_call: NA
clone_size: NA
j_call: TRBJ1-4
v_call: TRBV2
cdr3_nt: TGTGCCAGCAGTGACGGGGAGGGTGAAAAACTGTTTTTT
cdr3_aa: CASSDGEGEKLFF

d_call: NA
clone_size: NA
j_call: TRBJ2-5
v_call: TRBV5-4
cdr3_nt: TGTGCCAGCAGCCGGTACCAAGAGACCCAGTACTTC
cdr3_aa: CASSRYQETQYF

d_call: TRBD1
clone_size: NA
j_call: TRBJ1-3
v_call: TRBV7-9
cdr3_nt: TGTGCCAGCAGCTTAGGATCGGCAGGGGGTACCCACTCTGGAAACACCATATATTTT
cdr3_aa: CASSLGSAGGTHSGNTIYF